This is a list of T cell receptor beta chains from one sample in a study of cytomegalovirus exposure and HLA in healthy donors. Sequencing used immunoSEQ multiplex PCR; TCRdb keeps in-frame clones, though not all of them. The table shows 150,000 to 200,000 clones, with about 80% occurring only once. The sample consisted of PBMCs. The receptors originated from a man aged 18 to 35 in good health and CMV-seronegative. The CDR3 runs from the conserved cysteine through the conserved F or W. A D gene is named only where the DNA matches it firmly.

j_call: TRBJ1-1
d_call: TRBD1
v_call: TRBV7-8
cdr3_length: 15
cdr3_aa: CASSLAGQVVTEAFF

j_call: TRBJ2-7
d_call: .
v_call: TRBV7-6
cdr3_length: 16
cdr3_aa: CASSYTADWGGGEQYF

j_call: TRBJ1-1
d_call: .
v_call: TRBV6-5
cdr3_length: 12
cdr3_aa: CASRAVLGFSFF

j_call: TRBJ2-5
d_call: .
v_call: TRBV30
cdr3_length: 13
cdr3_aa: CAWSRKQQETQYF

j_call: TRBJ2-5
d_call: .
v_call: TRBV10-1
cdr3_length: 12
cdr3_aa: CASSDLTGTQYF

j_call: TRBJ2-1
d_call: TRBD2
v_call: TRBV30
cdr3_length: 14
cdr3_aa: CAWTATSLDNEQFF

j_call: TRBJ2-7
d_call: .
v_call: TRBV7-9
cdr3_length: 14
cdr3_aa: CASSSGLAPYEQYF

j_call: TRBJ1-4
d_call: .
v_call: TRBV27
cdr3_length: 12
cdr3_aa: CASRSGVRPHFF

j_call: TRBJ2-7
d_call: .
v_call: TRBV25-1
cdr3_length: 13
cdr3_aa: CASSEPRRGEQYF

j_call: TRBJ1-2
d_call: .
v_call: TRBV20-1
cdr3_length: 10
cdr3_aa: CSASRDGYTF

j_call: TRBJ2-1
d_call: TRBD1
v_call: TRBV12-5
cdr3_length: 17
cdr3_aa: CASALLTGTYSYNEQFF

j_call: TRBJ1-4
d_call: .
v_call: TRBV4-1
cdr3_length: 17
cdr3_aa: CASSQEGMDRTNEKLFF

j_call: TRBJ1-1
d_call: TRBD1
v_call: TRBV6-6
cdr3_length: 11
cdr3_aa: CAVSGTGVAFF

j_call: TRBJ1-2
d_call: TRBD1
v_call: TRBV9
cdr3_length: 14
cdr3_aa: CASSGTGFDYGYTF

j_call: TRBJ2-5
d_call: TRBD1
v_call: TRBV25-1
cdr3_length: 16
cdr3_aa: CASSEKDRRIQETQYF